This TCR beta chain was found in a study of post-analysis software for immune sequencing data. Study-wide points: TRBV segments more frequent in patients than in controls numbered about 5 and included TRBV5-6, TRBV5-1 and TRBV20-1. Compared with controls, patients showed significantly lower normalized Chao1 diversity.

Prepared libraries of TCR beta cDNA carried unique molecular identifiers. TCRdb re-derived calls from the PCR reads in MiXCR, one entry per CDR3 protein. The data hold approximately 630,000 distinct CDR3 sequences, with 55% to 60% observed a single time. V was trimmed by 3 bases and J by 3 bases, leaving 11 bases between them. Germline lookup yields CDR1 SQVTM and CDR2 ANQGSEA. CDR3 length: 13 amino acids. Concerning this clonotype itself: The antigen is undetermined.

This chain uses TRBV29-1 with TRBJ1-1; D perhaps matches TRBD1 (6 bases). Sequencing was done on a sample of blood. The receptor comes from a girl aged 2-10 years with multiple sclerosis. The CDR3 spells CSVDEGGHTEAFF. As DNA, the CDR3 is TGCAGCGTTGACGAGGGGGGTCACACTGAAGCTTTCTTT.